This T cell receptor (beta chain) was observed in a study of CD8 T cells in ankylosing spondylitis. Study-level findings and limits: A motif in TCR beta, a set of several highly homologous variants, appeared characteristic of ankylosing spondylitis blood.

CDR1 and CDR2 from the germline V gene are SGHRS and YFSETQ. The ends were cut back, 2 bases at V and 2 bases at J, with 15 bases in the middle. The CDR3 contains 16 residues. This clonotype was seen more than once but under ten times. Its antigen is currently unknown. TCRdb analysed the 5' RACE reads with MiXCR anew, one entry per CDR3 protein. This table holds about 390,000 distinct CDR3 sequences, approximately 20% found once. The specimen was blood, either unsorted or a sorted T cell fraction (not recorded which). This chain connects TRBV5-1 to TRBJ2-3; unclear D gene. The TCR originated in a male donor with ankylosing spondylitis. The CDR3 region has the DNA TGCGCCAGCAGCTTCGGTTCCCGCGGAGACACAGATACGCAGTATTTT. It translates to CASSFGSRGDTDTQYF.